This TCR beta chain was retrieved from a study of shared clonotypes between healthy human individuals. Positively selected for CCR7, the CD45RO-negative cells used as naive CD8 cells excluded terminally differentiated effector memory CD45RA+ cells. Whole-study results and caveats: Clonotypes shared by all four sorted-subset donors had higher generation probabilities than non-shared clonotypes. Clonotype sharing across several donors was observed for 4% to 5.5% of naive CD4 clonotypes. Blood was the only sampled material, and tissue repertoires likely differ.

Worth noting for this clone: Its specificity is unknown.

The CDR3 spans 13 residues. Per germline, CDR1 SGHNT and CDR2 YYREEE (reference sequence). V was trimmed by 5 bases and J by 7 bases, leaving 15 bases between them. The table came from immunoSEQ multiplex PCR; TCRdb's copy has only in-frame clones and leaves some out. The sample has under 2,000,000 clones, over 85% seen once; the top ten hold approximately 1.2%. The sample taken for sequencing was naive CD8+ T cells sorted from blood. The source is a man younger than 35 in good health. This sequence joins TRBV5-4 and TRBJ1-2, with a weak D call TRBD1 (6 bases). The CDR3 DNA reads TGTGCCAGCAGTATACAGGGATCGGGTGGCTACACCTTC. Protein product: CASSIQGSGGYTF.